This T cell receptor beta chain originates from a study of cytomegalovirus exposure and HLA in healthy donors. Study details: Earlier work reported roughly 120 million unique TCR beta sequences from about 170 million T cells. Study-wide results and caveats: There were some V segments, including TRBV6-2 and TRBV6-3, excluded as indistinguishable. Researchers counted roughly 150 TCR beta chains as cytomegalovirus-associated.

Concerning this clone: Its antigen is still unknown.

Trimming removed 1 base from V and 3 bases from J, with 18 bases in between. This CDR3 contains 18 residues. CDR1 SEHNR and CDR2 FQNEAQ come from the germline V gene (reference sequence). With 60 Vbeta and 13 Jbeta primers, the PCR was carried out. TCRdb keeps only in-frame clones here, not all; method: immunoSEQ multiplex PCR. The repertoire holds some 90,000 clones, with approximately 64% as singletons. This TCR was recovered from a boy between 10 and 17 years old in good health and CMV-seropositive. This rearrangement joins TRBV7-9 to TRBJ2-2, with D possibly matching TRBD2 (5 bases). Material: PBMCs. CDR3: CASSLDRVEAAYTGELFF. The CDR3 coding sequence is TGTGCCAGCAGCTTAGACCGTGTAGAAGCGGCATACACCGGGGAGCTGTTTTTT.